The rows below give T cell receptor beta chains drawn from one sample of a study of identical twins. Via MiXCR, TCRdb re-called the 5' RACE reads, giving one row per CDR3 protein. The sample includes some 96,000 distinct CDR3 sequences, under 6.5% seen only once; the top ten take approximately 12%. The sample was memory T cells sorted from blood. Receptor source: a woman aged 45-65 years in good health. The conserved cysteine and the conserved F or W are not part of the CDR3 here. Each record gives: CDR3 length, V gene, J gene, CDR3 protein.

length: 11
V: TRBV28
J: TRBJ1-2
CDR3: ASRQQGADGYT

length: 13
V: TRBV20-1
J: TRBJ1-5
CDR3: SAGASTGSNQPQH

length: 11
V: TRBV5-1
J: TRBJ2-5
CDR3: ASSLGLVETQY

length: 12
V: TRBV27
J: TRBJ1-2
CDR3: ASSFKGTVYGYT

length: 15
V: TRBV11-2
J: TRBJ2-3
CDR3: ASNLGGMSGSTDTQY

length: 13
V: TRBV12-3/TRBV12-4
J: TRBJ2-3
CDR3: ASRRAGDRADTQY

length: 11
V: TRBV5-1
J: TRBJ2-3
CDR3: ASSQSHTDTQY

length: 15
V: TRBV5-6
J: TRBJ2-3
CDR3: ASSYQASGSRLDTQY

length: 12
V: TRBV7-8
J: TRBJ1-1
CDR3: ASSPGRLNTEAF

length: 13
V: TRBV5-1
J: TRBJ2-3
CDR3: ASSFSQGAGDTQY

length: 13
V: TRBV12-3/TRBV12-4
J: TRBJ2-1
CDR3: ASSRDRASYNEQF

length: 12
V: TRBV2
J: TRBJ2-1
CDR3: ASSGSGNYNEQF

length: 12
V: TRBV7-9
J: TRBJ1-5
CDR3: ASSPPGQGQPQH

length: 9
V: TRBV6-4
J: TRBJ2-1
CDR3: ASSDSFEQF

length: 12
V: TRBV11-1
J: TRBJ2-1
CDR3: ASSLAGVFNEQF